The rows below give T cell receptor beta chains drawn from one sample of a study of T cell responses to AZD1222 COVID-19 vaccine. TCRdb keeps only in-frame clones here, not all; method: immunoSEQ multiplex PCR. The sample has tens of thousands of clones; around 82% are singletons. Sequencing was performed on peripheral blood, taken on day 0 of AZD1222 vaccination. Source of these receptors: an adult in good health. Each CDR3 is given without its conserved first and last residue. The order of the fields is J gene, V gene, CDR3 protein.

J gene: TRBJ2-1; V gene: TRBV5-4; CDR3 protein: ASSLTGSSIAF
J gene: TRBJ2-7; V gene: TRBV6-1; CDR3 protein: ASSAGGRDRGPRSSYEQY
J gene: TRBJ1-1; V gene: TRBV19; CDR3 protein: ASWDLGLNTEAF
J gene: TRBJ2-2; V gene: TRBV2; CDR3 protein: ASEQGAPQRNTGELF
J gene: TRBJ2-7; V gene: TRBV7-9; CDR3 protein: ASSLSKGAREQY
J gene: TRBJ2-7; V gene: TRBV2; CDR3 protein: ASRDRGGYEQY
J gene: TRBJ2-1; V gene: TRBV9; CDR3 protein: ASSDSSGSSYNEQF
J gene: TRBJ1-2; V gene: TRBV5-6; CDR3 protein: ASSLAAVTRKGYT
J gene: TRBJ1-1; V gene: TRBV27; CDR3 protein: ASSLDRLNTEAF
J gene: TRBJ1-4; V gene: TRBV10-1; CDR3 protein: ASSPRPGEKLF
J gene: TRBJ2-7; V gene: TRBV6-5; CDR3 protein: ASRGRSYEQY
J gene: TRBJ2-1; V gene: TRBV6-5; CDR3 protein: ASRGERYNEQF
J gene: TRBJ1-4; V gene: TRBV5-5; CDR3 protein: ASSLEGTRTEKLF
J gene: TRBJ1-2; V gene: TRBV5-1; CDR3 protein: ASSLETGYGLDGYT
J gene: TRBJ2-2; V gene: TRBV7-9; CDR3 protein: ASTLAGINTGELF
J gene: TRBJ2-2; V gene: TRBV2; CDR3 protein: ASSGGTGELF
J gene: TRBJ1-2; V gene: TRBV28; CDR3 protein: ASSPSTSESYT
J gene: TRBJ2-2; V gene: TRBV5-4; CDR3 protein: ASSLGGRSTGELF
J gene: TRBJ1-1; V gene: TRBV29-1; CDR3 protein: SVGQGGSTEAF
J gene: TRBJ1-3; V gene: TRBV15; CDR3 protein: ATSRDRGSSGNTIY
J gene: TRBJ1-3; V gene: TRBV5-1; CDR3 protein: ASSPDAGTTIY
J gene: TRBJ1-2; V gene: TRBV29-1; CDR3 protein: SVEDQGGGSGYT
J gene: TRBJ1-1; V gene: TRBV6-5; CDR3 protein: ATRTGQTEAF
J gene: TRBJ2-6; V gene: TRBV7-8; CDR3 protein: ASSLNAAGANVLT
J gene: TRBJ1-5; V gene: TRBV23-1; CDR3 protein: ASIFLWDRGLGQPQH
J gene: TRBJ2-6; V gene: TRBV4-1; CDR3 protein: ASSHAREANVLT
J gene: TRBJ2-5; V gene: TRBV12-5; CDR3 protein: ASGPKGCKTETQY
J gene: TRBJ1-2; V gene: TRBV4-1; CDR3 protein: ASSQDGTVNYGYT
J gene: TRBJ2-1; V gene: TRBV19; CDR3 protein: ASSIMGEQF
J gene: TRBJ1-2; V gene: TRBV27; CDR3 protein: ASSPRQGVYGYT
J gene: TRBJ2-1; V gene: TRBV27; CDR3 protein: ASSVNEQF
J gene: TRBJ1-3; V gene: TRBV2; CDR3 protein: ASSRGQGTGNTIY
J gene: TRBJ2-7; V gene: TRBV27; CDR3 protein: ASSLSAQLNEQY
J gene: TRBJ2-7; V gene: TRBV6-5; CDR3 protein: AIRDGIGEQY
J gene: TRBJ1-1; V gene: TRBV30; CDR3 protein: AWTREADLNTEAF
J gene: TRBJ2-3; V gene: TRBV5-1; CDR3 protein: ASSSTDTQY
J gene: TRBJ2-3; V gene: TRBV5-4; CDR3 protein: ASRDQGPSTDTQY
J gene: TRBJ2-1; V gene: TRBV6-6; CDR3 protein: ASSAELAGGSNEQF
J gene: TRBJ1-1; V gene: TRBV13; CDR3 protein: ASSLKGPTVTEAF
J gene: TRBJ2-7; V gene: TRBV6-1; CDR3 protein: ASSESGGWDEQY
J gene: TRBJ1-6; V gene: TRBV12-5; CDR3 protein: ASGKDGSPLH
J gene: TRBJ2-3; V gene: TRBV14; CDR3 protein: ASSLRKGDTQY
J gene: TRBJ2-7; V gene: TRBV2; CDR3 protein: ASSVSGTASYEQY
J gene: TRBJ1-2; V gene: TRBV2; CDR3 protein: ASSRQDGYT
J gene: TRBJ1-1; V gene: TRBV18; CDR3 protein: ASSPGVVSMEAF
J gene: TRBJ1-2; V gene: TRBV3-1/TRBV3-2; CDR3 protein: ASSHQDRGGGYT